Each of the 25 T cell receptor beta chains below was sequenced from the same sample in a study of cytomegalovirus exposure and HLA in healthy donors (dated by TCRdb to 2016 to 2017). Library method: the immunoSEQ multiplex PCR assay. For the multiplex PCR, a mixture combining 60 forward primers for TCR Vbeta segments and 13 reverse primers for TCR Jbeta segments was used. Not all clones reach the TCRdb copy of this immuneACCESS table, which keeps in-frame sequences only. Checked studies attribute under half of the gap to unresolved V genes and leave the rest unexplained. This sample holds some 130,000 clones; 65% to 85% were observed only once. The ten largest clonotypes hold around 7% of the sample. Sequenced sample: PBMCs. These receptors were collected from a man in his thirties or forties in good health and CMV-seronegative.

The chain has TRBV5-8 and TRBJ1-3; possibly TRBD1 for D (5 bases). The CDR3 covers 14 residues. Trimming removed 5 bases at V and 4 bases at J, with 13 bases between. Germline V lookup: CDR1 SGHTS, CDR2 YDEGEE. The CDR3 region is CASSWGRGGNTIYF. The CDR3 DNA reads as TGTGCCAGCAGTTGGGGAAGGGGCGGAAACACCATATATTTT.

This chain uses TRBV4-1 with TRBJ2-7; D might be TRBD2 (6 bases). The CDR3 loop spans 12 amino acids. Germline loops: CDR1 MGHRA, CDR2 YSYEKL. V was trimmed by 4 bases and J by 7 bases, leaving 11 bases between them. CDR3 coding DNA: TGCGCCAGCAGCCCCGGTCGGGGGGAGCAGTACTTC. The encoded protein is CASSPGRGEQYF.

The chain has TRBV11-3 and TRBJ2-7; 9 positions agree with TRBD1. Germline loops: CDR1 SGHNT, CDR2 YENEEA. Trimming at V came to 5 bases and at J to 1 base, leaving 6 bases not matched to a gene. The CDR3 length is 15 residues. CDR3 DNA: TGTGCCAGCAGCGCACGACAGGGGGGTTCCTACGAGCAGTACTTC. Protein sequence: CASSARQGGSYEQYF.

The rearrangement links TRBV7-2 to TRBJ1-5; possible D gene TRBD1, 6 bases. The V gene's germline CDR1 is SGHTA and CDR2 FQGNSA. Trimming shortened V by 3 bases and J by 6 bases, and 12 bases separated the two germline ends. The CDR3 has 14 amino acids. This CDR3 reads CASSFKGEGQPQHF. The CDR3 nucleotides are TGTGCCAGCAGCTTTAAGGGGGAAGGTCAGCCCCAGCATTTT. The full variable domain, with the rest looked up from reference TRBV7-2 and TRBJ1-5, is GAGVSQSPSNKVTEKGKDVELRCDPISGHTALYWYRQSLGQGLEFLIYFQGNSAPDKSGLPSDRFSAERTGGSVSTLTIQRTQQEDSAVYLCASSFKGEGQPQHFGDGTRLSIL.

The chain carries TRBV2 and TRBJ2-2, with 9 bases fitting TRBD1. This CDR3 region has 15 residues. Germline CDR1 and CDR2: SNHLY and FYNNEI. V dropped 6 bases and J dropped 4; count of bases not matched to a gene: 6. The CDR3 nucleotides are TGTGCCAGCAGACCCGGGACAGGGAGCACCGGGGAGCTGTTTTTT. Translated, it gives CASRPGTGSTGELFF.

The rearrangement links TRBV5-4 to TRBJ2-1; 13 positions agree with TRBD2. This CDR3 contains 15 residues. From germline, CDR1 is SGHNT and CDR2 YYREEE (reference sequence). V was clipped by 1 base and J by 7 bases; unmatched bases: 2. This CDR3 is CASSLTSGGENEQFF. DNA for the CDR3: TGTGCCAGCAGCTTGACTAGCGGGGGGGAGAATGAGCAGTTCTTC.

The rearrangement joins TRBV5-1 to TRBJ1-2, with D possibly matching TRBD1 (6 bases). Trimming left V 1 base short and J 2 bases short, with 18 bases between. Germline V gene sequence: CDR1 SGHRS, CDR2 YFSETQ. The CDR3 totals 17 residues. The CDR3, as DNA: TGCGCCAGCAGCTTGCAGGGGTCGTACCTATTAAACTATGGCTACACCTTC. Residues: CASSLQGSYLLNYGYTF.

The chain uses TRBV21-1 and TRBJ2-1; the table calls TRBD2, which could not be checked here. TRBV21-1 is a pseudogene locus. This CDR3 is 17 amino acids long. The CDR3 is CASSKVWLAGVHNEQFF. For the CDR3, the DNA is TGTGCCAGCAGCAAAGTATGGCTAGCGGGAGTCCACAATGAGCAGTTCTTC.

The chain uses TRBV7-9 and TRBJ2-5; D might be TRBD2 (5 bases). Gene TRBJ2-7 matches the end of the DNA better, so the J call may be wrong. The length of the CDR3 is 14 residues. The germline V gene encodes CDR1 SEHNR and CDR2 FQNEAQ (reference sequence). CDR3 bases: TGTGCCAGCAGCTTGAGGTCGGGGAGCTACGAGCAGTACTTC. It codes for CASSLRSGSYEQYF.

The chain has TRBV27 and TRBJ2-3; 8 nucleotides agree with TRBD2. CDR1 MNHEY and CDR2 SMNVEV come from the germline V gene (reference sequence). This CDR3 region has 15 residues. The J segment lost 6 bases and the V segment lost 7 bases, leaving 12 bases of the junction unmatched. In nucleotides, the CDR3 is TGTGCCAGCACCCAACTAGCGGACTCTCCGGATACGCAGTATTTT. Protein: CASTQLADSPDTQYF.

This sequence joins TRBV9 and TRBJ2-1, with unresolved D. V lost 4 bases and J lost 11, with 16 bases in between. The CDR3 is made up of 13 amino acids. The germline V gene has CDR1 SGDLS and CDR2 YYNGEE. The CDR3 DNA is TGTGCCAGCAGCCCTCAGACTCGAATGAAGCAGTTCTTC. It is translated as CASSPQTRMKQFF.

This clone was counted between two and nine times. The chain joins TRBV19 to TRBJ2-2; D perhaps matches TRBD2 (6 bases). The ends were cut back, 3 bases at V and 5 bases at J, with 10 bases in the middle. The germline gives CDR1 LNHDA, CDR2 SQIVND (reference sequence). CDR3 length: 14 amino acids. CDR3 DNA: TGTGCCAGTAGTATGGGTGGGGGGACCGGGGAGCTGTTTTTT. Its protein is CASSMGGGTGELFF.

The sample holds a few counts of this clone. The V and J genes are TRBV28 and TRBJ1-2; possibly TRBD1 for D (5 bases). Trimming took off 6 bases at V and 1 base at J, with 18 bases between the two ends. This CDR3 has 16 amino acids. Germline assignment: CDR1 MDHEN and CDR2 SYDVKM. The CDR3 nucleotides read TGTGCCAGCAGCTCGATCCCAGGGCGTAGTAACTATGGCTACACCTTC. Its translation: CASSSIPGRSNYGYTF.

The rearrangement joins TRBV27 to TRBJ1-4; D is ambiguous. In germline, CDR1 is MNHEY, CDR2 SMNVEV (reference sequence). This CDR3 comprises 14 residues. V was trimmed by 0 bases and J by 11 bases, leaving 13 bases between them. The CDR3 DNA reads TGTGCCAGCAGTTTATCGATAGTATCCCCCAAACTGTTTTTT. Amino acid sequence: CASSLSIVSPKLFF.

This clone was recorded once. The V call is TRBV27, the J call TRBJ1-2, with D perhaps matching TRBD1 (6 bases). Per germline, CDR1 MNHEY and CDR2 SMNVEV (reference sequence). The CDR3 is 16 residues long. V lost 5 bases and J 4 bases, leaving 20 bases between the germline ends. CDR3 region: CASSPRGGLEAYGYTF. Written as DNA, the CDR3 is TGTGCCAGCAGTCCCCGCGGGGGGCTGGAGGCCTATGGCTACACCTTC.

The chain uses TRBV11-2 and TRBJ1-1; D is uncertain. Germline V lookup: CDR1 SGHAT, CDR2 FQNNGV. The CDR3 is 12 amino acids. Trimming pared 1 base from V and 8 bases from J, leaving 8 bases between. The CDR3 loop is CASSLVSREAFF. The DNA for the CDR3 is TGTGCCAGCAGCTTAGTTTCCCGGGAAGCTTTCTTT.

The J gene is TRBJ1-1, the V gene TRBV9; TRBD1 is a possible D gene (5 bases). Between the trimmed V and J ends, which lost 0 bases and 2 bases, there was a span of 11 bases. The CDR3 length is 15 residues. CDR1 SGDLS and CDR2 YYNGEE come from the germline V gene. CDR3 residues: CASSVGQGLNTEAFF. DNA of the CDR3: TGTGCCAGCAGCGTAGGTCAGGGTTTAAACACTGAAGCTTTCTTT.

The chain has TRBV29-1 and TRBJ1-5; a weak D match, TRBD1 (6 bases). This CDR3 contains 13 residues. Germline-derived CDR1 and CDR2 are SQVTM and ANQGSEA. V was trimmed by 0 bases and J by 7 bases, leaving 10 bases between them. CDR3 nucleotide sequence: TGCAGCGTTGAAGAAGCTCAGGGGCAGCCCCAGCATTTT. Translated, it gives CSVEEAQGQPQHF.

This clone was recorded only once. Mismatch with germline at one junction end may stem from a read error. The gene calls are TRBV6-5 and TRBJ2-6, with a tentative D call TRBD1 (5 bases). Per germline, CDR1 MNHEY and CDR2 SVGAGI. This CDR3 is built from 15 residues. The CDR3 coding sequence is TGTGCCAGCAGTTACGAAGGGTCTGGGGCCAACGGCCTGACTTTC. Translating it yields CASSYEGSGANGLTF.

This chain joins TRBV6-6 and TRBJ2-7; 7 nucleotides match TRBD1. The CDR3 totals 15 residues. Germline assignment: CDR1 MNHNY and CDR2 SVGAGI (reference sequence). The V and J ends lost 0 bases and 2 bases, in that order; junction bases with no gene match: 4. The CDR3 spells CASSYSTGAAYEQYF. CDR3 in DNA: TGTGCCAGCAGTTACTCAACAGGGGCCGCCTACGAGCAGTACTTC.

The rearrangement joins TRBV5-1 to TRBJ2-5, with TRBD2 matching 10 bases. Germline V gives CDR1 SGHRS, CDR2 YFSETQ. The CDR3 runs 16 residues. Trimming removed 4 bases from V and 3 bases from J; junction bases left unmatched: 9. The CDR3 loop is CASSPGTSALEETQYF. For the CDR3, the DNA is TGCGCCAGCAGCCCTGGGACTAGCGCCTTAGAAGAGACCCAGTACTTC.

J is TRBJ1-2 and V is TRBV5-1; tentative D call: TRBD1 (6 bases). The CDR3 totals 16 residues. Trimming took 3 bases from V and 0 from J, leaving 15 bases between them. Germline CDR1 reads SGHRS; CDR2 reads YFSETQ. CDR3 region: CASSSQTRTANYGYTF. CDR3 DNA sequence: TGCGCCAGCAGCTCGCAAACTCGGACAGCTAACTATGGCTACACCTTC.

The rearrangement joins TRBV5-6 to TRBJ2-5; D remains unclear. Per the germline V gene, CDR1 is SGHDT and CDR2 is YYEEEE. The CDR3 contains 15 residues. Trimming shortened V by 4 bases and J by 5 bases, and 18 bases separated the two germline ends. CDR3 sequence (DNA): TGTGCCAGCAGCATCGAGGAGATTCGTGGGGAGACCCAGTACTTC. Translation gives CASSIEEIRGETQYF.

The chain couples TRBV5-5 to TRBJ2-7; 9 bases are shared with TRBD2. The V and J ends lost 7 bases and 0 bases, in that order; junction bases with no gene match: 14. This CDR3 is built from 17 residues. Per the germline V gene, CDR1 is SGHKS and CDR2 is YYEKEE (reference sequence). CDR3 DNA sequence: TGTGCCAGCGGCCCAGGGGCGCGGGAGGGTAGCTCCTACGAGCAGTACTTC. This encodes CASGPGAREGSSYEQYF.

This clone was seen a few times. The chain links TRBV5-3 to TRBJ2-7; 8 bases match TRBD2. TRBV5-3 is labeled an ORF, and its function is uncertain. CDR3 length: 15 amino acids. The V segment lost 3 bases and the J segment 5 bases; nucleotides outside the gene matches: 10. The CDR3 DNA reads TGTGCCAGAAGCTACCCCTCGGGGGGGATGGACGAGCAGTACTTC. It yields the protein CARSYPSGGMDEQYF.